The 13 T cell receptor beta chains below come from one sample, sequenced in a study of cytomegalovirus exposure and HLA in healthy donors. A multiplex PCR was run with 60 Vbeta primers and 13 Jbeta primers. Profiling relied on immunoSEQ multiplex PCR, and the TCRdb table lists in-frame clones only, not all of them. The table includes around 110,000 clones, around 86% detected once. Sequenced material: PBMCs. These receptor sequences come from a woman in her 30s in good health and CMV-seronegative.

This chain joins TRBV6-5 and TRBJ1-6; D remains ambiguous. Germline assignment: CDR1 MNHEY and CDR2 SVGAGI. Deletions cut 3 bases from V and 0 bases from J, with 6 bases between. This CDR3 region has 15 residues. CDR3 loop: CASSYGSSYNSPLHF. In DNA form, the CDR3 reads TGTGCCAGCAGTTATGGGAGCTCCTATAATTCACCCCTCCACTTT.

The rearrangement joins TRBV28 to TRBJ2-1; 7 bases are shared with TRBD2. Germline V CDR1 and CDR2: MDHEN, SYDVKM. With V trimmed by 8 bases and J by 8 bases, 21 bases remained unmatched. The CDR3 is made up of 17 amino acids. The CDR3 loop is CASRNRERAGDRHEQFF. CDR3 DNA: TGTGCCAGCCGAAACCGGGAGAGGGCGGGAGATCGTCATGAGCAGTTCTTC. The full variable domain, its missing parts supplied by reference TRBV28 and TRBJ2-1, is DVKVTQSSRYLVKRTGEKVFLECVQDMDHENMFWYRQDPGLGLRLIYFSYDVKMKEKGDIPEGYSVSREKKERFSLILESASTNQTSMYLCASRNRERAGDRHEQFFGPGTRLTVL.

V gene TRBV6-5 combines with J gene TRBJ1-2; TRBD1 agrees at 8 bases. There are 14 residues in the CDR3. Germline lookup yields CDR1 MNHEY and CDR2 SVGAGI. J lost 4 bases, V lost 4 bases, and 5 bases had no gene match. CDR3 region: CASSSSDRGYGYTF. The CDR3 nucleotides read TGTGCCAGCAGTTCCTCCGACAGGGGCTATGGCTACACCTTC.

CDR3 loop: CASSLAGLSYEQYF. The DNA of the CDR3 is TGTGCCAGCAGCTTAGCGGGGCTCTCCTACGAGCAGTACTTC. The chain joins TRBV7-9 to TRBJ2-7, with D possibly matching TRBD1 (5 bases). The CDR3 has 14 residues. With 0 bases removed from V and 0 bases from J, the gap between germline ends came to 6 bases. Germline V lookup: CDR1 SEHNR, CDR2 FQNEAQ (reference sequence). The complete variable domain, with remaining parts taken from reference TRBV7-9 and TRBJ2-7, reads DTGVSQNPRHKITKRGQNVTFRCDPISEHNRLYWYRQTLGQGPEFLTYFQNEAQLEKSRLLSDRFSAERPKGSFSTLEIQRTEQGDSAMYLCASSLAGLSYEQYFGPGTRLTVT.

There are a few counts of this clone. This CDR3 is CASSPPANTGELFF. Here the CDR3 DNA reads TGTGCCAGCAGCCCCCCAGCGAACACCGGGGAGCTGTTTTTT. This sequence joins TRBV11-2 and TRBJ2-2; the D is unclear. There are 14 residues in the CDR3. Germline loops: CDR1 SGHAT, CDR2 FQNNGV. V gave up 5 bases and J gave up 0 bases, with 7 bases separating them.

As DNA, the CDR3 is TGTGCCAGCAGTTACTCCCCGACAGCCGGCACAGATACGCAGTATTTT. This encodes CASSYSPTAGTDTQYF. The chain joins TRBV6-6 to TRBJ2-3; possibly TRBD1 for D (5 bases). The CDR3 extends over 16 amino acids. Germline values: CDR1 MNHNY, CDR2 SVGAGI (reference sequence). V lost 0 bases and J lost 1, with 11 bases in between.

The V call is TRBV4-2, the J call TRBJ2-2, with 8 bases identical to TRBD2. Per germline, CDR1 LGHNA and CDR2 YNFKEQ. CDR3 length: 19 residues. Trimming removed 1 base from V and 1 base from J; junction bases left unmatched: 11. CDR3 in amino acids: CASSQVVAGTRRNTGELFF. As DNA, the CDR3 is TGTGCCAGCAGCCAAGTCGTAGCGGGGACAAGGAGGAACACCGGGGAGCTGTTTTTT.

The V and J genes are TRBV5-1 and TRBJ1-4; TRBD1 is a possible D gene (5 bases). From germline, CDR1 is SGHRS and CDR2 YFSETQ. Deletions cut 0 bases from V and 3 bases from J, with 6 bases between. CDR3 length: 14 residues. CDR3 in DNA: TGCGCCAGCAGCTTGGGGGGGGCTAATGAAAAACTGTTTTTT. It yields the protein CASSLGGANEKLFF.

The genes are TRBV5-1 and TRBJ2-7; 8 nucleotides line up with TRBD1. Germline CDR1 and CDR2: SGHRS and YFSETQ. This CDR3 region has 12 residues. V trimming: 5 bases; J trimming: 5 bases; junction bases outside the gene matches: 3. CDR3 sequence (DNA): TGCGCCAGCAGTCAGGGGGCCCACGAGCAGTACTTC. It encodes CASSQGAHEQYF.

V and J are TRBV27 and TRBJ1-1; D is unclear. CDR3 length: 15 amino acids. V lost 7 bases to trimming and J lost 0 bases, with 15 bases between them. CDR1 MNHEY and CDR2 SMNVEV come from the germline V gene (reference sequence). CDR3: CASTADPYVNTEAFF. The CDR3, as DNA: TGTGCCAGCACAGCGGACCCTTATGTGAACACTGAAGCTTTCTTT.

V usage is TRBV5-6 and J usage is TRBJ2-2; a possible D gene is TRBD1 (6 bases). Germline values: CDR1 SGHDT, CDR2 YYEEEE. The CDR3 length is 15 residues. V shed 4 bases and J shed 1 base, with 11 bases lying between them. CDR3 nucleotide sequence: TGTGCCAGCAGCACTACGGGACAGAACACCGGGGAGCTGTTTTTT. It translates to CASSTTGQNTGELFF.

V and J are TRBV6-4 and TRBJ2-3; a possible D gene is TRBD1 (5 bases). V was shortened by 3 bases and J by 4 bases, with 11 bases between the two germline ends. Germline CDR1 reads MRHNA; CDR2 reads SNTAGT. The CDR3 has 14 residues. CDR3 DNA: TGTGCCAGCAGTGAGGGGCTAGAATCAGATACGCAGTATTTT. Translation: CASSEGLESDTQYF.

The chain is built from TRBV19 and TRBJ2-5; 9 bases agree with TRBD2. The junction had 7 bases not matched to a gene; V was cut back by 3 bases and J by 5 bases. The CDR3 runs to 15 residues. CDR1 and CDR2 from the germline V gene are LNHDA and SQIVND (reference sequence). The CDR3 DNA follows: TGTGCCAGTAGTATCCTAGCGGGATCTGCGGAGACCCAGTACTTC. Its translation: CASSILAGSAETQYF.